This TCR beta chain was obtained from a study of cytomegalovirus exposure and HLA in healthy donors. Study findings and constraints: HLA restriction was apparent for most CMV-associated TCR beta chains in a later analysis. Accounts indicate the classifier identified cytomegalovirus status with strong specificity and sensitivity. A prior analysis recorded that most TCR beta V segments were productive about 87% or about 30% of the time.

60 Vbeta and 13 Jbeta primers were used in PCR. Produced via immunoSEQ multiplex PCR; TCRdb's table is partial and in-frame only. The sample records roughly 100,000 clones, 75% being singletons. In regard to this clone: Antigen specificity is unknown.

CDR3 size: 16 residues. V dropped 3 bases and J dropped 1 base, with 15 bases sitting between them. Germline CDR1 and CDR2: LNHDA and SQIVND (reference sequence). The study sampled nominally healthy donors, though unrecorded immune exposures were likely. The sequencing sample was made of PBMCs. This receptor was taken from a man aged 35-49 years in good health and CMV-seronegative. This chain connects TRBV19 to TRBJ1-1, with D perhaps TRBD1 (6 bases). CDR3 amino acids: CASSIPIGQPNTEAFF. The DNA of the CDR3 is TGTGCCAGTAGTATTCCGATAGGACAGCCGAACACTGAAGCTTTCTTT.